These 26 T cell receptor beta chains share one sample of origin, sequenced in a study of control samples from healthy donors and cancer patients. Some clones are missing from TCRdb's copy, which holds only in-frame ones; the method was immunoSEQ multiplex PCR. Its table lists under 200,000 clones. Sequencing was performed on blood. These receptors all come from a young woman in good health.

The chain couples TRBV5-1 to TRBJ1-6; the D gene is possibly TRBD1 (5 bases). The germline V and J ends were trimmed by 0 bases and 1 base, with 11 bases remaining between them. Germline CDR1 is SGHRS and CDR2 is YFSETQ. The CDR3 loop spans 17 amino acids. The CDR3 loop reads CASSLAPGISYNSPLHF. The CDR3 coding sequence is TGCGCCAGCAGCTTGGCCCCAGGGATTTCCTATAATTCACCCCTCCACTTT.

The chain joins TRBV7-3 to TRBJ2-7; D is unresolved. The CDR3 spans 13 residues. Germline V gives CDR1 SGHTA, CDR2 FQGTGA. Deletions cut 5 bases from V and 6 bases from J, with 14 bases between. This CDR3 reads CASSQWPTLEQYF. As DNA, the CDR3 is TGTGCCAGCAGCCAATGGCCCACCCTCGAGCAGTACTTC.

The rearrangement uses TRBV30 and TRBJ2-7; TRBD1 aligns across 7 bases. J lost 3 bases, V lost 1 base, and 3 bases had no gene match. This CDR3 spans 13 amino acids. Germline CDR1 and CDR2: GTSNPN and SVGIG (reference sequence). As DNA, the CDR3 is TGTGCCTGGAGTGGGGACAGCTTCTACGAGCAGTACTTC. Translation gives CAWSGDSFYEQYF.

CDR3 loop: CASSYSIPPEQPQHF. CDR3 nucleotide sequence: TGTGCCAGCAGTTACTCCATCCCTCCTGAACAGCCCCAGCATTTT. The chain has TRBV6-5 and TRBJ1-5; D unresolved. Deletions cut 0 bases from V and 7 bases from J, with 13 bases between. Germline V gene lookup returns CDR1 MNHEY and CDR2 SVGAGI. The CDR3 has 15 residues.

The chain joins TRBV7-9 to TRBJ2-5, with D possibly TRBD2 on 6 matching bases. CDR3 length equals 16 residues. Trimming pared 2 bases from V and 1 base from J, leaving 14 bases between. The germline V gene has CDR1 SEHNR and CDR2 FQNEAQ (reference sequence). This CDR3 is CASSLPLGLLQETQYF. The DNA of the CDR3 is TGTGCCAGCAGCTTACCCCTGGGACTCCTCCAAGAGACCCAGTACTTC.

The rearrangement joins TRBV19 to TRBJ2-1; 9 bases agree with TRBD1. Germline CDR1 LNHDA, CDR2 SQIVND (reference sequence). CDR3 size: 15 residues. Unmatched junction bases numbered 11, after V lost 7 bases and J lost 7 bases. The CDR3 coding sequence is TGTGCCAGTAATTTCGGACAGGGGAACAGGAATGAGCAGTTCTTC. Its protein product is CASNFGQGNRNEQFF.

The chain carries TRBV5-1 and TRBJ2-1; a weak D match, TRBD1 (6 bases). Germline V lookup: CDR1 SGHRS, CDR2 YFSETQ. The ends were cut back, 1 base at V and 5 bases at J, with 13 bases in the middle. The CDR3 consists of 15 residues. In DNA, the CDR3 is TGCGCCAGCAGCTTGCGGCACAGGGCAAACAATGAGCAGTTCTTC. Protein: CASSLRHRANNEQFF.

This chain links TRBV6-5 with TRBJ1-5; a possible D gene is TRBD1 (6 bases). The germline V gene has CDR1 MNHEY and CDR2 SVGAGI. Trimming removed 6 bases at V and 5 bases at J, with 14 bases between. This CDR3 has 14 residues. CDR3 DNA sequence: TGTGCCAGCAGAAGAACAGGGTTGGATCAGCCCCAGCATTTT. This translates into CASRRTGLDQPQHF.

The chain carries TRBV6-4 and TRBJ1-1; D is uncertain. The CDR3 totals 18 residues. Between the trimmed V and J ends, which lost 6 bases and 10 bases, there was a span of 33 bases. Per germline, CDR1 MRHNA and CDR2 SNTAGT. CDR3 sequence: CASSEVILLTAIPPRAFF. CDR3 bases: TGTGCCAGCAGCGAAGTGATTTTGTTGACGGCCATCCCACCCCGAGCTTTCTTT.

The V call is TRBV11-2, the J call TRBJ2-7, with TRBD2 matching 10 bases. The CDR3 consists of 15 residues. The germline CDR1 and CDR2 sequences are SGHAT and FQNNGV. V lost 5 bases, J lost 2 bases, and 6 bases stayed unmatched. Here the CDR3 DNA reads TGTGCCAGCAGCGTGATCAGCGGGGGGGCCTACGAGCAGTACTTC. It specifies CASSVISGGAYEQYF.

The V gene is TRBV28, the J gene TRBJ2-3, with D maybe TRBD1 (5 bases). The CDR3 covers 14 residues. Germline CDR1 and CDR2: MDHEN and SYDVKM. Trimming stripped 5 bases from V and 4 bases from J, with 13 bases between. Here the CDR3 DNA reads TGTGCCAGCAGTGTAGGGGATGCGGCAGATACGCAGTATTTT. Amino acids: CASSVGDAADTQYF.

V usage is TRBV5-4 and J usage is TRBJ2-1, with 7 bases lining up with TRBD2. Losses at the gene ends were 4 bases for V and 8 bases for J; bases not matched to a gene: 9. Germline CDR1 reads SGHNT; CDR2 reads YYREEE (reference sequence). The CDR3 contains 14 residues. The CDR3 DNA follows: TGTGCCAGCAGCAAGGGACTACCCAAGGATGAGCAGTTCTTC. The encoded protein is CASSKGLPKDEQFF.

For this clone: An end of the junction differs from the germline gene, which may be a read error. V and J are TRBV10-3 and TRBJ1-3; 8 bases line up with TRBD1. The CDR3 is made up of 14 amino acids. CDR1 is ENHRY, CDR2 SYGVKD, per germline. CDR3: CAITAAGTGNTIYF. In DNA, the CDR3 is TGTGCCATCACTGCCGCAGGGACAGGAAATACCATATATTTT.

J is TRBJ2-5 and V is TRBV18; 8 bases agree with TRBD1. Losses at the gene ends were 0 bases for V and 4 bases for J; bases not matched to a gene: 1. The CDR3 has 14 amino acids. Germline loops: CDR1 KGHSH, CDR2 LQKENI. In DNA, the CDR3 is TGTGCCAGCTCACCACCGGGACAGGCAGAGACCCAGTACTTC. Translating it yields CASSPPGQAETQYF.

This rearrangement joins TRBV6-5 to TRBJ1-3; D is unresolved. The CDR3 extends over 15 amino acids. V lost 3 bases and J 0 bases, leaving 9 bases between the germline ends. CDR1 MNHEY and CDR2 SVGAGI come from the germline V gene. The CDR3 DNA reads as TGTGCCAGCAGTTATGGGGTGAACTCTGGAAACACCATATATTTT. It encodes CASSYGVNSGNTIYF.

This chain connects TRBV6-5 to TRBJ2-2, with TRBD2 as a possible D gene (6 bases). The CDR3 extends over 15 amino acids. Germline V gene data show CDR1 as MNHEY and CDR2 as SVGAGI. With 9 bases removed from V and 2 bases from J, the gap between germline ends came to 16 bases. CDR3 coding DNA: TGTGCCAGTTCGAAGGAGGGTTTTAACACCGGGGAGCTGTTTTTT. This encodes CASSKEGFNTGELFF.

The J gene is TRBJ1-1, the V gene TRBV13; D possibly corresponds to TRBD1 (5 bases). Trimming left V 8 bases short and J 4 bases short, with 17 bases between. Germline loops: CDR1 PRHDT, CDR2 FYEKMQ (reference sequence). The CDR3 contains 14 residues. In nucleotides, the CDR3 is TGTGCCAGCGCCGACCTCGGGCAGGGCACTGAAGCTTTCTTT. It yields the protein CASADLGQGTEAFF.

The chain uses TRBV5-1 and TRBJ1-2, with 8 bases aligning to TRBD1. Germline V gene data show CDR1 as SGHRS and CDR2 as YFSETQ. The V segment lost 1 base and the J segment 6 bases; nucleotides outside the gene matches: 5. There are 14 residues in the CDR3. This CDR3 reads CASSLSTGGNGYTF. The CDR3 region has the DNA TGCGCCAGCAGCTTGTCAACAGGGGGGAATGGCTACACCTTC.

CDR3 sequence: CASSPIAGEYTGELFF. CDR3 bases: TGTGCCAGCAGCCCCATAGCGGGGGAGTACACCGGGGAGCTGTTTTTT. V and J are TRBV3-1 (or the pseudogene TRBV3-2) and TRBJ2-2; 9 bases map to TRBD2. Unmatched junction bases numbered 6, after V lost 4 bases and J lost 3 bases. CDR1 LGHDT and CDR2 YNNKEL come from the germline V gene (reference sequence). The CDR3 runs 16 residues.

CDR3 loop: CASTTGVWSNQPQHF. For the CDR3, the DNA is TGTGCCAGCACTACAGGGGTGTGGAGCAATCAGCCCCAGCATTTT. This rearrangement joins TRBV28 to TRBJ1-5; 7 nucleotides agree with TRBD1. The CDR3 is 15 residues long. Losses at the gene ends were 7 bases for V and 1 base for J; bases not matched to a gene: 7. In germline, CDR1 is MDHEN, CDR2 SYDVKM. Full variable domain (outside the CDR3, taken from reference TRBV28 and TRBJ1-5): DVKVTQSSRYLVKRTGEKVFLECVQDMDHENMFWYRQDPGLGLRLIYFSYDVKMKEKGDIPEGYSVSREKKERFSLILESASTNQTSMYLCASTTGVWSNQPQHFGDGTRLSIL.

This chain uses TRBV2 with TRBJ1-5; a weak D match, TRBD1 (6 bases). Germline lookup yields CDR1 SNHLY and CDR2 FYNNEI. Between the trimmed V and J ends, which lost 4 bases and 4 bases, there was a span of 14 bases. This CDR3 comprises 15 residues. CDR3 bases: TGTGCCAGCAGTGGAGGCGAGGGGGGTAATCAGCCCCAGCATTTT. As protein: CASSGGEGGNQPQHF.

The CDR3 nucleotides are TGTGCCAGCAGTTTAAGGACGCCAAGCGCTGGAAACACCATATATTTT. The encoded protein is CASSLRTPSAGNTIYF. The chain has TRBV27 and TRBJ1-3; D unclear. The CDR3 covers 16 residues. Trimming stripped 2 bases from V and 2 bases from J, with 13 bases between. In germline, CDR1 is MNHEY, CDR2 SMNVEV (reference sequence).

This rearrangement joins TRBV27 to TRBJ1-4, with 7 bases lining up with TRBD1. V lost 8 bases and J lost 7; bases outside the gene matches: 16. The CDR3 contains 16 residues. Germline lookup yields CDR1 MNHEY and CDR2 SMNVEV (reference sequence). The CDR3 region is CASGTRNRGSGEKLFF. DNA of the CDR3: TGTGCCAGCGGGACCCGCAACAGGGGCTCTGGTGAAAAACTGTTTTTT.

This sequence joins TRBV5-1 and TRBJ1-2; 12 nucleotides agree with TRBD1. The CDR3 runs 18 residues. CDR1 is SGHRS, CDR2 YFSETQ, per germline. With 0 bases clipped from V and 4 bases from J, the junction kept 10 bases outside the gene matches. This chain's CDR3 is CASSLGTGQGALGYGYTF. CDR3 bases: TGCGCCAGCAGCTTGGGAACGGGACAGGGGGCTTTGGGCTATGGCTACACCTTC. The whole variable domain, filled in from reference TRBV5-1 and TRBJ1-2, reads KAGVTQTPRYLIKTRGQQVTLSCSPISGHRSVSWYQQTPGQGLQFLFEYFSETQRNKGNFPGRFSGRQFSNSRSEMNVSTLELGDSALYLCASSLGTGQGALGYGYTFGSGTRLTVV.

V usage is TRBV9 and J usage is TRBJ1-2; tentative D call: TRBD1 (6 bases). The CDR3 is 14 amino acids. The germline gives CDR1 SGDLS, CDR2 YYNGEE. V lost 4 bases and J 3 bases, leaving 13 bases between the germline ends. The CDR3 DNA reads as TGTGCCAGCAGCCAAAACACAGGGTACTATGGCTACACCTTC. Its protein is CASSQNTGYYGYTF. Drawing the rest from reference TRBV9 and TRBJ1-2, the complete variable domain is DSGVTQTPKHLITATGQRVTLRCSPRSGDLSVYWYQQSLDQGLQFLIQYYNGEERAKGNILERFSAQQFPDLHSELNLSSLELGDSALYFCASSQNTGYYGYTFGSGTRLTVV.

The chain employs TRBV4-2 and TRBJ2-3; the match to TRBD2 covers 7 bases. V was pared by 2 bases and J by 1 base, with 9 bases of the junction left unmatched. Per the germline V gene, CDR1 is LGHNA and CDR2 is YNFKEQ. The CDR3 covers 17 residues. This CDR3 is CASSQHSGVGGTDTQYF. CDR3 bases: TGTGCCAGCAGCCAACACAGCGGGGTTGGGGGCACAGATACGCAGTATTTT.